The 9 T cell receptor beta chains given below trace back to one sample, sequenced in a study of glioma-infiltrating T cells after dendritic cell vaccination. Data came from immunoSEQ multiplex PCR; TCRdb stores just in-frame clones and leaves some out. Of tens of thousands of clones in the sample, around 86% were seen once. This material consisted of blood, taken before dendritic cell vaccination. The receptors derive from a human donor with glioblastoma.

The V and J genes are TRBV7-9 and TRBJ1-2; TRBD1 might be the D (6 bases). The V end lost 2 bases, the J end lost 5 bases, and 18 bases lay between the germline ends. CDR1 and CDR2 from the germline V gene are SEHNR and FQNEAQ (reference sequence). The CDR3 loop spans 16 amino acids. Here the CDR3 DNA reads TGTGCCAGCAGCTTATGGGGTACAGGGAAAATTTATGGCTACACCTTC. Translation gives CASSLWGTGKIYGYTF.

The chain recombines TRBV5-4 with TRBJ2-7; D is perhaps TRBD2 (6 bases). The germline gives CDR1 SGHNT, CDR2 YYREEE (reference sequence). Trimming stripped 4 bases from V and 5 bases from J, with 13 bases between. The CDR3 consists of 13 residues. CDR3 DNA sequence: TGTGCCAGCAGCGAGGGACTGAACAACGAGCAGTACTTC. It is translated as CASSEGLNNEQYF.

V usage is TRBV5-8 and J usage is TRBJ1-1; TRBD1 is a possible D gene (6 bases). The germline CDR1 and CDR2 sequences are SGHTS and YDEGEE. This CDR3 region has 15 residues. The V and J ends lost 2 bases and 0 bases respectively, with 11 bases between them. The CDR3 protein is CASSFYRAMNTEAFF. CDR3 nucleotides: TGTGCCAGCAGCTTTTACAGGGCGATGAACACTGAAGCTTTCTTT.

V and J are TRBV21-1 and TRBJ2-1; TRBD2 is the table's D call, not checked against the DNA. TRBV21-1 is designated a pseudogene. The CDR3 is 19 amino acids. The CDR3 bases are TGTGCCAGCAGCAAAAAGCCACTCCGGACTAGCGGAGTTTACAATGAGCAGTTCTTC. Its protein is CASSKKPLRTSGVYNEQFF.

The chain is built from TRBV5-6 and TRBJ1-4, with D uncertain. This CDR3 comprises 14 residues. V gave up 1 base and J gave up 0 bases, with 4 bases separating them. Germline V CDR1 and CDR2: SGHDT, YYEEEE. The CDR3 nucleotides read TGTGCCAGCAGCTTGACATCAACTAATGAAAAACTGTTTTTT. It encodes CASSLTSTNEKLFF.

The table lists this clone with a few counts. This chain joins TRBV5-8 and TRBJ1-2; no firm D call. CDR1 is SGHTS, CDR2 YDEGEE, per germline. This CDR3 comprises 11 residues. Trimming shortened V by 5 bases and J by 3 bases, and 5 bases separated the two germline ends. CDR3 bases: TGTGCCAGCAGACTTGACTATGGCTACACCTTC. Protein product: CASRLDYGYTF.

This chain links TRBV6-4 with TRBJ2-1; D ambiguous. The CDR3 contains 12 residues. V dropped 0 bases and J dropped 8 bases, with 5 bases sitting between them. Germline CDR1 reads MRHNA; CDR2 reads SNTAGT. The CDR3 is CASSDSTDEQFF. As DNA, the CDR3 is TGTGCCAGCAGTGACTCAACTGATGAGCAGTTCTTC.

The chain is built from TRBV5-1 and TRBJ2-7, with D maybe TRBD2 (5 bases). Trimming left V 2 bases short and J 7 bases short, with 7 bases between. The CDR3 length is 11 residues. CDR1 is SGHRS and CDR2 is YFSETQ in the germline V gene. CDR3 sequence reads: CASSFTGEQYF. CDR3 sequence (DNA): TGCGCCAGCAGCTTCACGGGAGAGCAGTACTTC.

V and J are TRBV9 and TRBJ1-2; 10 bases agree with TRBD1. Unmatched junction bases numbered 8, after V lost 0 bases and J lost 6 bases. Germline values: CDR1 SGDLS, CDR2 YYNGEE. CDR3 length: 16 amino acids. The CDR3 here is CASSVDSGQGRNGYTF. The CDR3 DNA reads as TGTGCCAGCAGCGTAGACTCGGGACAGGGGAGGAATGGCTACACCTTC.